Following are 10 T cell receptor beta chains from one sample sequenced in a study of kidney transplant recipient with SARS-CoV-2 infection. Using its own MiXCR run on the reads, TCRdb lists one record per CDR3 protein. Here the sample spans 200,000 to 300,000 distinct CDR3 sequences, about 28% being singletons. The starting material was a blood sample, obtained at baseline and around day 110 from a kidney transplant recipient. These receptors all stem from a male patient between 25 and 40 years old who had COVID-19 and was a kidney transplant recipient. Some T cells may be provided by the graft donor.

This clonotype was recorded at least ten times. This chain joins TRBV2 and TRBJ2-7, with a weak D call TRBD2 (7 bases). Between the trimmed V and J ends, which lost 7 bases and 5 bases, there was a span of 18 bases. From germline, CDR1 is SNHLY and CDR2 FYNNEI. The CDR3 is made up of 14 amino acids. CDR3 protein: CASTLTAGANEQYF. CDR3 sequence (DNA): TGTGCCAGCACCCTTACTGCGGGGGCAAACGAGCAGTACTTC.

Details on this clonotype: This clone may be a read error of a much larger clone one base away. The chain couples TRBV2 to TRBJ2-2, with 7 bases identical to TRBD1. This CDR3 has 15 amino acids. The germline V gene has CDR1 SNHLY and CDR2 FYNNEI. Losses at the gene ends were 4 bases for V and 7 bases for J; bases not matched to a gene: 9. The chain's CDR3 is CASSAVQGVRGELFF. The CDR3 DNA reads TGTGCCAGCAGTGCAGTCCAGGGGGTCCGCGGGGAGCTGTTTTTT.

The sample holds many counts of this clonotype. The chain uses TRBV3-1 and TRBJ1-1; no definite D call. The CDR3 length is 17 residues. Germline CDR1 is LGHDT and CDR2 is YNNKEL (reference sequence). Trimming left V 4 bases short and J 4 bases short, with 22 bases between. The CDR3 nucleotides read TGTGCCAGCAGCCTGCTTGCTCCCATTTCAATTCGCACTGAAGCTTTCTTT. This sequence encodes CASSLLAPISIRTEAFF.

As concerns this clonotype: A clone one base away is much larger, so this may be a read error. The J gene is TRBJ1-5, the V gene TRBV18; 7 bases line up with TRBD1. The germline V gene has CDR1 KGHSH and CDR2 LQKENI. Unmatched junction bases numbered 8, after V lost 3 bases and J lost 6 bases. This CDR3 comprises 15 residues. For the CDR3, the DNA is TGTGCCAGCTCACCCCCCGGGACAGATAGTCAGCCCCAGCATTTT. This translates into CASSPPGTDSQPQHF.

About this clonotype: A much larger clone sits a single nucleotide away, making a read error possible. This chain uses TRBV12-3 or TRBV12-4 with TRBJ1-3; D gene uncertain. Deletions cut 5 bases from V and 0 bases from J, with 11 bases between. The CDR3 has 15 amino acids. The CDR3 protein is CASSTGPSSGNTIYF. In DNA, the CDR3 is TGTGCCAGCAGTACTGGCCCTAGCTCTGGAAACACCATATATTTT.

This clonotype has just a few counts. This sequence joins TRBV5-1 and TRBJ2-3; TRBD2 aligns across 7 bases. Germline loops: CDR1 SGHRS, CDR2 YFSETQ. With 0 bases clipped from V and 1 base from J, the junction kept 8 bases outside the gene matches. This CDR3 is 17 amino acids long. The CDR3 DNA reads TGCGCCAGCAGCTTGGCCCTAAAGGGAGGGGGCACAGATACGCAGTATTTT. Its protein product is CASSLALKGGGTDTQYF.

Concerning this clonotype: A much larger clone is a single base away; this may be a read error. CDR3 protein: CASSAARRLAGGKQETQYF. CDR3 sequence (DNA): TGTGCCAGCAGCGCGGCCAGAAGACTAGCGGGAGGGAAACAAGAGACCCAGTACTTC. J is TRBJ2-5 and V is TRBV9, with 14 bases matching TRBD2. The CDR3 has 19 residues. Looked up from germline, CDR1 is SGDLS and CDR2 is YYNGEE. V shed 3 bases, J shed 2 bases, and the junction held 12 bases outside the gene matches.

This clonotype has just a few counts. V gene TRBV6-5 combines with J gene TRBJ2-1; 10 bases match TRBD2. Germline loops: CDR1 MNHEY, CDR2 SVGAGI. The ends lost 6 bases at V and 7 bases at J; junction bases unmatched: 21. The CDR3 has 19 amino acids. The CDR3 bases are TGTGCCAGCAGAAACATCCCCACTAGCGGGGCATCGAGGGGGAATGAGCAGTTCTTC. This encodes CASRNIPTSGASRGNEQFF.

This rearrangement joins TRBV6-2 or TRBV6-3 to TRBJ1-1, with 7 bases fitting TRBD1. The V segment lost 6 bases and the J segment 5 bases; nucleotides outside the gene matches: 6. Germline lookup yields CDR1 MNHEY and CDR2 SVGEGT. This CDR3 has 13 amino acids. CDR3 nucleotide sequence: TGTGCCAGCAGCAATGCAGGGGGAACTGAAGCTTTCTTT. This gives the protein CASSNAGGTEAFF.

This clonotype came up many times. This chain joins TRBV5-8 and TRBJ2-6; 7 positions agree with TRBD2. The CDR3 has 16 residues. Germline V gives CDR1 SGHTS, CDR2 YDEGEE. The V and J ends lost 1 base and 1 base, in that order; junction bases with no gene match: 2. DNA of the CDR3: TGTGCCAGCAGCTTGTGGGGGGGATCTGGGGCCAACGTCCTGACTTTC. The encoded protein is CASSLWGGSGANVLTF. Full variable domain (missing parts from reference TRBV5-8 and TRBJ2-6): EAGVTQSPTHLIKTRGQQATLRCSPISGHTSVYWYQQALGLGLQFLLWYDEGEERNRGNFPPRFSGRQFPNYSSELNVNALELEDSALYLCASSLWGGSGANVLTFGAGSRLTVL.